The 7 T cell receptor beta chains presented below share a single source sample, sequenced in a study of blood T cell repertoires in COVID-19. Sequencing was performed with immunoSEQ multiplex PCR; in TCRdb, only in-frame clones are kept and a portion is missing. Here the sample spans just over 75,000 clones, roughly 89% being singletons. Source material: peripheral blood. Receptors originate from a man aged 50-60 years with acute or convalescent COVID-19.

The chain combines TRBV5-1 with TRBJ1-4; the D gene is possibly TRBD1 (6 bases). CDR1 is SGHRS, CDR2 YFSETQ, per germline. There are 15 residues in the CDR3. Trimming stripped 3 bases from V and 8 bases from J, with 17 bases between. CDR3: CASSYTGSFGEKLFF. The CDR3 nucleotides are TGCGCCAGCAGCTACACAGGGTCTTTCGGGGAAAAACTGTTTTTT.

This chain connects TRBV3-1 (or the pseudogene TRBV3-2) to TRBJ2-5, with 7 bases identical to TRBD2. J gave up 5 bases and V 3 bases, and 12 bases lay outside the gene matches. The CDR3 covers 16 residues. Per germline, CDR1 LGHDT and CDR2 YNNKEL (reference sequence). CDR3 in amino acids: CASSHGLWAAGETQYF. As DNA, the CDR3 is TGTGCCAGCAGCCATGGACTTTGGGCAGCGGGGGAGACCCAGTACTTC.

J is TRBJ1-4 and V is TRBV12-3 or TRBV12-4; D is uncertain. This CDR3 has 12 residues. Trimming pared 5 bases from V and 14 bases from J, leaving 15 bases between. The CDR3 DNA follows: TGTGCCAGCAGTGTTACGAACAGCCTGCTGTTTTTT. This sequence encodes CASSVTNSLLFF.

V gene TRBV19 combines with J gene TRBJ1-2; D perhaps matches TRBD1 (6 bases). Germline loops: CDR1 LNHDA, CDR2 SQIVND (reference sequence). This CDR3 region has 16 residues. V was trimmed by 5 bases and J by 0 bases, leaving 16 bases between them. The CDR3 DNA sequence: TGTGCCAGTAGTCCTCATGCGGACAGAGCTAACTATGGCTACACCTTC. It encodes CASSPHADRANYGYTF.

The sample holds a few counts of this clone. V gene TRBV6-1 combines with J gene TRBJ1-5; D gene unclear. V lost 1 base and J 3 bases, leaving 10 bases between the germline ends. The CDR3 totals 15 residues. CDR1 is MNHNS, CDR2 SASEGT, per germline. The CDR3 sequence is CASSEVGGFNQPQHF. CDR3 in DNA: TGTGCCAGCAGTGAAGTGGGAGGGTTCAATCAGCCCCAGCATTTT.

Only one count was recorded for this clone. The genes are TRBV12-5 and TRBJ1-2, with 7 positions matching TRBD1. The J segment lost 4 bases and the V segment lost 1 base, leaving 3 bases of the junction unmatched. CDR1 LGHNT and CDR2 FRNRAP come from the germline V gene. The CDR3 runs to 14 residues. The DNA of the CDR3 is TGTGCTAGTGGTTTGGGGACAGGTCCCTATGGCTACACCTTC. Protein product: CASGLGTGPYGYTF.

The chain carries TRBV7-2 and TRBJ1-5, with unresolved D. This CDR3 comprises 15 residues. Germline CDR1 is SGHTA and CDR2 is FQGNSA. The V gene lost 5 bases and the J gene lost 0 bases, with 11 bases spanning the gap. The CDR3 nucleotides read TGTGCCAGCAGCCTTGAGTCCCTTAGCAATCAGCCCCAGCATTTT. Translated, it gives CASSLESLSNQPQHF.